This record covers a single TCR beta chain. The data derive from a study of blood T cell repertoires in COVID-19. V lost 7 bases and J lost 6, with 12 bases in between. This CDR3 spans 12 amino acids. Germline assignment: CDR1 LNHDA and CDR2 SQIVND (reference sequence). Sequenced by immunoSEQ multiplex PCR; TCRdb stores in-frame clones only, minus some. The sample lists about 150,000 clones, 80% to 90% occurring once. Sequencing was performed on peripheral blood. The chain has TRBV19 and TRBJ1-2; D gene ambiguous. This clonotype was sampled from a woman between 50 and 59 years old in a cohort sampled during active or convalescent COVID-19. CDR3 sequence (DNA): TGTGCCAGTACCATCGGGTGGGATGGCTACACCTTC. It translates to CASTIGWDGYTF.